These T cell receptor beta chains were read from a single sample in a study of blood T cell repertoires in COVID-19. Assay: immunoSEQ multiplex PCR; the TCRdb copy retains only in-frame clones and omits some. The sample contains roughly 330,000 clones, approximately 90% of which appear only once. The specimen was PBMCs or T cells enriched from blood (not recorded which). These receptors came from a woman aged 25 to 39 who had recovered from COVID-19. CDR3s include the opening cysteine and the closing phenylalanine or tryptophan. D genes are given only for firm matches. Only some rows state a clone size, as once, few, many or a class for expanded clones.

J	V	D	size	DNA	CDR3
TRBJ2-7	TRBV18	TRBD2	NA	TGTGCCAGCTCACCTCGGGGGGGCTTCAACGAGCAGTACTTC	CASSPRGGFNEQYF
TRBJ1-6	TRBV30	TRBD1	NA	TGTGCCTGGAGGAGGGACAGGGGGCGTAATTCACCCCTCCACTTT	CAWRRDRGRNSPLHF
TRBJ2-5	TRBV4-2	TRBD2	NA	TGTGCCAGCAGCCAAGGCGGGGGGGGAGAGACCCAGTACTTC	CASSQGGGGETQYF
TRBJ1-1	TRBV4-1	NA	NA	TGCGCCAGCAGCCAAGTGAACTTTATGAACACTGAAGCTTTCTTT	CASSQVNFMNTEAFF
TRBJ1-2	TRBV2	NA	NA	TGTGCCAGCAGTGAAGCCCCAAGGGGATCGGGTGGCTACACCTTC	CASSEAPRGSGGYTF
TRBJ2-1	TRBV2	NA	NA	TGTGCCAGCAGTGAAGCGCTTTGGCGGGGGCCAAATGAGCAGTTCTTC	CASSEALWRGPNEQFF
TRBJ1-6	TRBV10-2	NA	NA	TGCGCCAGCAGTGAAGCGGGCAGGGTATCTTCACCCCTCCACTTT	CASSEAGRVSSPLHF
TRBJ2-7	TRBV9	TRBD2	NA	TGTGCCAGCAGCGTAGAGGTAGCGGGGACCTACGAGCAGTACTTC	CASSVEVAGTYEQYF
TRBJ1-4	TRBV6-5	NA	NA	TGTGCCAGCAAAGTCAGGGGTAATGAAAAACTGTTTTTT	CASKVRGNEKLFF
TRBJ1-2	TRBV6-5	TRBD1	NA	TGTGCCAGCAGTTACGTGGACAGGGCCAATGGCTACACCTTC	CASSYVDRANGYTF
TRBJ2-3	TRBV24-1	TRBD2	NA	TGTGCCACCAGTGATTCGGGGACTAGCGGGTTTGGCACAGATACGCAGTATTTT	CATSDSGTSGFGTDTQYF
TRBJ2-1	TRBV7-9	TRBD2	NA	TGTGCCAGCAGCCTAGCGGGGAGCTCCTACAATGAGCAGTTCTTC	CASSLAGSSYNEQFF
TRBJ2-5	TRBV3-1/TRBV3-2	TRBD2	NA	TGTGCCAGCAGAATTAGCGGGGGGGTTGAGACCCAGTACTTC	CASRISGGVETQYF
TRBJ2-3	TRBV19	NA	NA	TGTGCCAGTAGTATAATGGCGGGGCTCTCCACAGATACGCAGTATTTT	CASSIMAGLSTDTQYF
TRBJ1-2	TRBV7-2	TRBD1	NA	TGTGCCAGCAGCAAACGGACAGGGAAAAAAGCTAACTATGGCTACACCTTC	CASSKRTGKKANYGYTF
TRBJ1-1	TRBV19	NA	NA	TGTGCCAGTAAACTTGACAGCACTGAAGCTTTCTTT	CASKLDSTEAFF
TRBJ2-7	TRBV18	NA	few	TGTGCCAGCTCACGCGAGACAGCCTACGAGCAGTACTTC	CASSRETAYEQYF
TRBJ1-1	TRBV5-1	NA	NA	TGCGCCAGCAGCTTGGCCATTCCGATTGGGGGGAGCACTGAAGCTTTCTTT	CASSLAIPIGGSTEAFF
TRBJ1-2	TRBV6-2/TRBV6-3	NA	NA	TGTGCCAGCAGTTTAGAACAGGGTCTTGGCTACACCTTC	CASSLEQGLGYTF
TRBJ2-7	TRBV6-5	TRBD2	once	TGTGCCAGCAGGGGCGGGGGTTACGAGCAGTACTTC	CASRGGGYEQYF
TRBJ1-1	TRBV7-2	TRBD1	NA	TGTGCCAGCAGCCCAAGGGACAGGAGGAACACTGAAGCTTTCTTT	CASSPRDRRNTEAFF
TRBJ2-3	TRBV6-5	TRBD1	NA	TGTGCCAGCAGAGACGACAGGGGCCGCACAGATACGCAGTATTTT	CASRDDRGRTDTQYF
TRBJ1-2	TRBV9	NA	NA	TGTGCCAGCAGCACCCCCCTCAGGGGTTCGAACGGCTACACCTTC	CASSTPLRGSNGYTF
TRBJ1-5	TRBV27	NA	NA	TGTGCCAGCAGTAGACAGGTCAATCAGCCCCAGCATTTT	CASSRQVNQPQHF
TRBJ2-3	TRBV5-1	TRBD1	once	TGCGCCAGCAGCCGCGACAGGGCAGGCGGGGATACGCAGTATTTT	CASSRDRAGGDTQYF
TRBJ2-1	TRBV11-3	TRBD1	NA	TGTGCCAGCAGCTCCACAGGGGGTGGTACCTACAATGAGCAGTTCTTC	CASSSTGGGTYNEQFF
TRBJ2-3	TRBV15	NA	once	TGTGCCACCAGCAGAGATAACGGGGGGCTGAGCACAGATACGCAGTATTTT	CATSRDNGGLSTDTQYF
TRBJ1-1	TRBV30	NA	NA	TGTGCCTGGAGTAAACAGAACGGGGAAGTAGCTTTCTTT	CAWSKQNGEVAFF
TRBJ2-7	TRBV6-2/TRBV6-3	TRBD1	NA	TGTGCCAGCAGTTGGACGGGACAGTCCTCCTACGAGCAGTACTTC	CASSWTGQSSYEQYF